The rows below give T cell receptor beta chains drawn from one sample of a study of blood T cell repertoires in COVID-19. Libraries were prepared by immunoSEQ multiplex PCR; TCRdb keeps only in-frame clonotypes and omits some of them. The repertoire holds about 110,000 clones, 88% seen once, with less than 4% in the top ten. Sequenced input: peripheral blood. These receptors originate from a woman aged 45-65 years with acute or convalescent COVID-19. Each CDR3 is given with its conserved first and last residue. A D gene is named only where the DNA matches it firmly. A clone size is listed for some rows: how often the clone was seen (once, few, many), or a class if it is expanded.

CDR3nt,CDR3aa,v_gene,j_gene,d_gene,abundance
TGTGCCTCAGGGGGGAGTTTGTCTGAAGCTTTCTTT,CASGGSLSEAFF,TRBV6-6,TRBJ1-1,TRBD1,NA
TGTGCCAGCAGCGAGGGACAGGGTCTGTATGGCTACACCTTC,CASSEGQGLYGYTF,TRBV9,TRBJ1-2,TRBD1,NA
TGTGCCAGCAGCTCCCGGGGGGGGAATGAGCAGTTCTTC,CASSSRGGNEQFF,TRBV7-2,TRBJ2-1,TRBD2,NA
TGCAGTGCTAGTAGCGGGAGGGGGAACACCGGGGAGCTGTTTTTT,CSASSGRGNTGELFF,TRBV20-1,TRBJ2-2,TRBD2,NA
TGTGCCAGCAGTGAAGTCAGGTCGGGGGGGGAAAAACTGTTTTTT,CASSEVRSGGEKLFF,TRBV2,TRBJ1-4,NA,once
TGTGCCAGCAGCGTAGGGGGAGGGGTCTACGAGCAGTACTTC,CASSVGGGVYEQYF,TRBV9,TRBJ2-7,TRBD2,NA
TGTGCCAGCAGTTTGTTCAGGGGGAACGCTGAAGCTTTCTTT,CASSLFRGNAEAFF,TRBV27,TRBJ1-1,TRBD1,NA
TGTGCCAGCAGGAACAGGGCACCGTACAATGAGCAGTTCTTC,CASRNRAPYNEQFF,TRBV28,TRBJ2-1,NA,NA
TGTGCCAGCAGCTTAGCGGGAGTCCGGTACGAGCAGTACTTC,CASSLAGVRYEQYF,TRBV27,TRBJ2-7,TRBD2,NA
TGTGCCAGCAGTCAAACAGGGATTGGAAACACCATATATTTT,CASSQTGIGNTIYF,TRBV6-5,TRBJ1-3,NA,NA
TGTGCCACCTCGAAAGATCCAGGGGAGACCCAGTACTTC,CATSKDPGETQYF,TRBV4-2,TRBJ2-5,NA,NA
TGTGCCAGCTGTCCGGGACTAGCGGGCTTAAGCTCCTACGAGCAGTACTTC,CASCPGLAGLSSYEQYF,TRBV2,TRBJ2-7,TRBD2,once
TGTGCCACCAGTGCGGGTAGCTACAATGAGCAGTTCTTC,CATSAGSYNEQFF,TRBV24-1,TRBJ2-1,NA,once
TGTGCCAGTAGTATAGACGCCCACTTTACTGGGGCCAACGTCCTGACTTTC,CASSIDAHFTGANVLTF,TRBV19,TRBJ2-6,NA,NA
TGCAGTGCTAGTTTTGGCGGGAGAGGGAACTACGAGCAGTACTTC,CSASFGGRGNYEQYF,TRBV20-1,TRBJ2-7,TRBD2,NA
TGCGCCAGCAGCGGGGCCGGGACTAGCGGGAGGAACTCCTACAATGAGCAGTTCTTC,CASSGAGTSGRNSYNEQFF,TRBV5-1,TRBJ2-1,TRBD2,NA
TGTGCCACCGGCCCAGGGGCTCGAGAGACCCAGTACTTC,CATGPGARETQYF,TRBV24-1,TRBJ2-5,NA,NA